The 27 T cell receptor beta chains listed next were all sequenced from one sample in a study of blood T cell repertoires in COVID-19. Method: immunoSEQ multiplex PCR; TCRdb's copy keeps in-frame clones and lacks some. In the table there are some 42,000 clones, 76% of which are singletons. Sequencing was carried out using peripheral blood. These receptors all come from a man older than 75 with acute or convalescent COVID-19.

This chain joins TRBV28 and TRBJ2-3, with 11 bases fitting TRBD2. Germline V gene sequence: CDR1 MDHEN, CDR2 SYDVKM. V lost 4 bases to trimming and J lost 5 bases; unmatched junction nucleotides: 11. The CDR3 sequence is 17 residues long. The CDR3 DNA sequence: TGTGCCAGCAGTTCCCCGTCAACTAGCGGGAGTCAAGATACGCAGTATTTT. Translating gives CASSSPSTSGSQDTQYF. The variable domain in full, completed from reference TRBV28 and TRBJ2-3, reads DVKVTQSSRYLVKRTGEKVFLECVQDMDHENMFWYRQDPGLGLRLIYFSYDVKMKEKGDIPEGYSVSREKKERFSLILESASTNQTSMYLCASSSPSTSGSQDTQYFGPGTRLTVL.

The chain is built from TRBV5-1 and TRBJ2-5, with D tentatively TRBD2 (6 bases). Trimming removed 5 bases at V and 2 bases at J, with 10 bases between. Germline V CDR1 and CDR2: SGHRS, YFSETQ. The CDR3 loop spans 13 amino acids. The CDR3 coding sequence is TGCGCCAGCAGGGGACTTCCACAAGAGACCCAGTACTTC. Amino acid sequence: CASRGLPQETQYF.

The chain recombines TRBV4-1 with TRBJ2-7, with TRBD1 matching 9 bases. Trimming removed 4 bases from V and 7 bases from J; junction bases left unmatched: 14. The CDR3 is 16 residues long. CDR1 and CDR2 (germline): MGHRA, YSYEKL. The CDR3: CASSRTPGTGYGEQYF. The CDR3 DNA is TGCGCCAGCAGCCGAACTCCCGGGACAGGGTATGGGGAGCAGTACTTC.

This chain connects TRBV18 to TRBJ1-3, with 10 bases matching TRBD1. The junction had 7 bases not matched to a gene; V was cut back by 8 bases and J by 0 bases. CDR3 length: 16 amino acids. Germline CDR1 and CDR2: KGHSH and LQKENI. The CDR3: CASSKGTGDSGNTIYF. CDR3 sequence (DNA): TGTGCCAGCAGCAAGGGGACAGGGGACTCTGGAAACACCATATATTTT.

This chain uses TRBV6-5 with TRBJ2-1, with 7 bases aligning to TRBD1. Germline assignment: CDR1 MNHEY and CDR2 SVGAGI. The junction had 5 bases not matched to a gene; V was cut back by 6 bases and J by 3 bases. This CDR3 contains 14 residues. The CDR3 sequence: CASRHRGDYNEQFF. The CDR3 bases are TGTGCCAGCAGGCACAGGGGCGACTACAATGAGCAGTTCTTC.

The rearrangement uses TRBV2 and TRBJ2-1; 8 bases are shared with TRBD2. V shed 3 bases, J shed 5 bases, and the junction held 9 bases outside the gene matches. This CDR3 is built from 16 residues. From germline, CDR1 is SNHLY and CDR2 FYNNEI. The CDR3, as DNA: TGTGCCAGCAGTGATGGCGGGGGGTCAGTCCACAATGAGCAGTTCTTC. It specifies CASSDGGGSVHNEQFF.

Of note for this clone: At one of its ends the junction is not consistent with the germline gene, which may arise from a read error. The V call is TRBV7-2, the J call TRBJ1-2; D is undetermined. Germline CDR1 SGHTA, CDR2 FQGNSA. This CDR3 comprises 11 residues. The CDR3 nucleotides read TGTGCCAGCAGCTTAAGGTCTCGTTGGAGCTTC. Translating it yields CASSLRSRWSF.

The V gene is TRBV10-2, the J gene TRBJ2-4; 11 nucleotides align to TRBD2. Germline V lookup: CDR1 WSHSY, CDR2 SAAADI. The V gene end was trimmed by 6 bases and the J gene end by 7 bases; junction bases not matched to a gene: 11. The CDR3 has 16 residues. CDR3 nucleotide sequence: TGCGCCAGCAGCTCCCCTAGCGGGGGGCCCCAGAACATTCAGTACTTC. It specifies CASSSPSGGPQNIQYF.

This clone was recorded a few times. The chain uses TRBV7-9 and TRBJ2-5, with 9 bases that match TRBD1. This CDR3 region has 12 residues. Per the germline V gene, CDR1 is SEHNR and CDR2 is FQNEAQ (reference sequence). V lost 8 bases and J lost 3; bases outside the gene matches: 1. The CDR3 loop reads CASGTGKETQYF. Here the CDR3 DNA reads TGTGCCAGCGGGACAGGGAAAGAGACCCAGTACTTC.

Only one count was recorded for this clone. The chain carries TRBV28 and TRBJ1-4, with a possible D match to TRBD1 (6 bases). Germline V CDR1 and CDR2: MDHEN, SYDVKM. The CDR3 runs 15 residues. Deletions cut 5 bases from V and 4 bases from J, with 14 bases between. The CDR3 protein is CASSPTTGINEKLFF. The DNA for the CDR3 is TGTGCCAGCAGTCCGACGACAGGAATTAATGAAAAACTGTTTTTT. The complete variable domain, with remaining parts taken from reference TRBV28 and TRBJ1-4, reads DVKVTQSSRYLVKRTGEKVFLECVQDMDHENMFWYRQDPGLGLRLIYFSYDVKMKEKGDIPEGYSVSREKKERFSLILESASTNQTSMYLCASSPTTGINEKLFFGSGTQLSVL.

The chain combines TRBV9 with TRBJ2-5, with 8 bases lining up with TRBD2. The CDR3 has 15 amino acids. Germline CDR1 SGDLS, CDR2 YYNGEE. The V and J ends lost 4 bases and 2 bases, in that order; junction bases with no gene match: 7. CDR3 in amino acids: CASSTTGLAQETQYF. The DNA of the CDR3 is TGTGCCAGCAGCACTACAGGACTAGCTCAAGAGACCCAGTACTTC.

The CDR3 here is CASSLGSSGANVLTF. The CDR3 DNA follows: TGCGCCAGCAGCTTGGGCAGCTCTGGGGCCAACGTCCTGACTTTC. This rearrangement joins TRBV5-1 to TRBJ2-6; the D is unclear. The CDR3 consists of 15 residues. Trimming left V 0 bases short and J 0 bases short, with 4 bases between. Germline V gene sequence: CDR1 SGHRS, CDR2 YFSETQ.

This clone was seen a single time. The chain has TRBV7-9 and TRBJ2-3, with no clear D. V lost 6 bases and J 0 bases, leaving 13 bases between the germline ends. The germline V gene encodes CDR1 SEHNR and CDR2 FQNEAQ (reference sequence). The CDR3 has 15 amino acids. The CDR3 here is CASRRRGGSTDTQYF. For the CDR3, the DNA is TGTGCCAGCAGACGACGAGGTGGGAGCACAGATACGCAGTATTTT.

This clone was counted a few times. The CDR3 nucleotides read TGCGCCAGCAGCCAAGATCAGGCAGGTTATAGCAATCAGCCCCAGCATTTT. This sequence encodes CASSQDQAGYSNQPQHF. V gene TRBV4-1 combines with J gene TRBJ1-5, with D unclear. The CDR3 length is 17 residues. Germline V lookup: CDR1 MGHRA, CDR2 YSYEKL. Deletions cut 0 bases from V and 0 bases from J, with 12 bases between.

This clone came up a few times. The chain carries TRBV11-2 and TRBJ1-1; D not certain. V was shortened by 1 base and J by 4 bases, with 7 bases between the two germline ends. The germline gives CDR1 SGHAT, CDR2 FQNNGV. This CDR3 has 13 amino acids. CDR3 bases: TGTGCCAGCAGCTTAGGGGAGGCCACTGAAGCTTTCTTT. Its translation: CASSLGEATEAFF.

V gene TRBV29-1 combines with J gene TRBJ2-7; 7 nucleotides match TRBD1. Germline V gene data show CDR1 as SQVTM and CDR2 as ANQGSEA. Unmatched junction bases numbered 6, after V lost 5 bases and J lost 2 bases. The CDR3 runs to 13 residues. As DNA, the CDR3 is TGCAGCGTTTTCGGGACAGAGACCTACGAGCAGTACTTC. Residues: CSVFGTETYEQYF.

This clone turned up a few times. The chain recombines TRBV5-8 with TRBJ2-3; 7 positions agree with TRBD1. The CDR3 has 16 residues. Per the germline V gene, CDR1 is SGHTS and CDR2 is YDEGEE. Unmatched junction bases numbered 6, after V lost 0 bases and J lost 2 bases. CDR3 loop: CASSLVMGTDTDTQYF. Written as DNA, the CDR3 is TGTGCCAGCAGCTTGGTAATGGGGACAGACACAGATACGCAGTATTTT.

This clone was seen only once. This chain connects TRBV19 to TRBJ2-2, with 11 bases that match TRBD1. The CDR3 is 15 amino acids. Germline V gives CDR1 LNHDA, CDR2 SQIVND (reference sequence). J lost 5 bases, V lost 4 bases, and 3 bases had no gene match. CDR3 region: CASSRGTGGTGELFF. The CDR3 DNA reads as TGTGCCAGTAGTAGGGGGACAGGGGGAACCGGGGAGCTGTTTTTT.

This clone has only one observation. The V call is TRBV7-2, the J call TRBJ2-5; D may be TRBD1 (7 bases). V was trimmed by 4 bases and J by 1 base, leaving 13 bases between them. CDR1 and CDR2 (germline): SGHTA, FQGNSA. The CDR3 runs 15 residues. DNA for the CDR3: TGTGCCAGCAGCTCCGGAGGGGGCCCCCAAGAGACCCAGTACTTC. Protein: CASSSGGGPQETQYF.

This sequence joins TRBV24-1 and TRBJ2-7, with TRBD1 identical over 11 bases. The germline V gene encodes CDR1 KGHDR and CDR2 SFDVKD. V shed 4 bases, J shed 6 bases, and the junction held 7 bases outside the gene matches. The CDR3 spans 15 residues. The CDR3 DNA reads as TGTGCCACCAGTGAGACCCGGGACAGGGGGGCCGAGCAGTACTTC. This gives the protein CATSETRDRGAEQYF.

In its sample, this clone was seen many times. The chain employs TRBV4-1 and TRBJ2-7; D is perhaps TRBD2 (6 bases). V was pared by 2 bases and J by 3 bases, with 8 bases between. The CDR3 is 13 amino acids. The germline gives CDR1 MGHRA, CDR2 YSYEKL. In nucleotides, the CDR3 is TGCGCCAGCAGCCAAACTAGCAGCTACGAGCAGTACTTC. This codes for CASSQTSSYEQYF.

J is TRBJ2-7 and V is TRBV7-3; D uncertain. The CDR3 loop spans 15 amino acids. The germline V gene encodes CDR1 SGHTA and CDR2 FQGTGA. Trimming cost V 5 bases and J 2 bases, with 16 bases left between them. The CDR3 coding sequence is TGTGCCAGCAGCCCGGCGCAGGCGATGGCCTACGAGCAGTACTTC. Its protein is CASSPAQAMAYEQYF.

The chain has TRBV3-1 (or the pseudogene TRBV3-2) and TRBJ2-3, with 8 nucleotides matching TRBD1. The CDR3 sequence is 14 residues long. V lost 4 bases and J lost 6; bases outside the gene matches: 6. Germline CDR1 reads LGHDT; CDR2 reads YNNKEL (reference sequence). The CDR3 region has the DNA TGTGCCAGCAGCCTGGGACAGGCGAGTGATACGCAGTATTTT. Protein: CASSLGQASDTQYF.

The chain employs TRBV12-5 and TRBJ2-7, with D possibly being TRBD1 (5 bases). The CDR3 is 10 amino acids. Germline assignment: CDR1 LGHNT and CDR2 FRNRAP. Trimming took 7 bases from V and 7 from J, leaving 8 bases between them. In DNA form, the CDR3 reads TGTGCTAGTGCCAGGGTTGAGCAGTACTTC. It specifies CASARVEQYF. The variable domain in full, completed from reference TRBV12-5 and TRBJ2-7, reads DARVTQTPRHKVTEMGQEVTMRCQPILGHNTVFWYRQTMMQGLELLAYFRNRAPLDDSGMPKDRFSAEMPDATLATLKIQPSEPRDSAVYFCASARVEQYFGPGTRLTVT.

The chain uses TRBV6-6 and TRBJ1-1; TRBD1 is a possible D gene (6 bases). CDR1 and CDR2 from the germline V gene are MNHNY and SVGAGI (reference sequence). V lost 1 base and J lost 3, with 12 bases in between. The CDR3 loop spans 15 amino acids. The CDR3 loop reads CASSYLGGRDTEAFF. The CDR3, as DNA: TGTGCCAGCAGTTACTTGGGGGGGCGGGACACTGAAGCTTTCTTT.

The J gene is TRBJ2-7, the V gene TRBV29-1, with TRBD1 matching 7 bases. The CDR3 has 13 residues. Unmatched junction bases numbered 8, after V lost 6 bases and J lost 3 bases. Germline V gene data show CDR1 as SQVTM and CDR2 as ANQGSEA. The CDR3 DNA reads as TGCAGCGTCGCAGAGGGACAGTTCTACGAGCAGTACTTC. It yields the protein CSVAEGQFYEQYF.

The rearrangement links TRBV10-3 to TRBJ2-7, with TRBD2 matching over 7 bases. Per germline, CDR1 ENHRY and CDR2 SYGVKD. V lost 7 bases and J lost 1; bases outside the gene matches: 19. The CDR3 runs 18 residues. The DNA of the CDR3 is TGTGCCATCATCGGGCTAGCGGAACCATCTAAGGGGTCCTACGAGCAGTACTTC. It translates to CAIIGLAEPSKGSYEQYF.